This is a list of T cell receptor beta chains from one sample in a study of shared clonotypes between healthy human individuals. Sequencing was performed with immunoSEQ multiplex PCR; in TCRdb, only in-frame clones are kept and a portion is missing. The table has about 2.1 million clones, 85% to 95% seen once; the top ten hold about 1.6%. The specimen sequenced was naive CD8+ T cells from PBMCs. These receptors were collected from a man aged 18-30 years in good health. Some clones in this sample may be carry-over from other donors' samples. Both conserved end residues are part of each CDR3. A D gene is named only where the DNA matches it firmly. The size field is filled for only some rows; it gives once, few, many or a size class.

v_call,clone_size,d_call,j_call,cdr3_nt,cdr3_aa
TRBV9,-,TRBD1,TRBJ2-1,TGTGCCAGCAATACCGGGACAGCCTACAATGAGCAGTTCTTC,CASNTGTAYNEQFF
TRBV15,once,TRBD1,TRBJ1-2,TGTGCCACCAGCCGGCGGGGACAGAACTATGGCTACACCTTC,CATSRRGQNYGYTF
TRBV6-1,-,-,TRBJ2-2,TGTGCCAGCAGTGAAGCGGAACGTCGGTACACCGGGGAGCTGTTTTTT,CASSEAERRYTGELFF
TRBV7-9,-,TRBD1,TRBJ2-5,TGTGCCAGCAGTAACCGGACAGGGCGCCAAGAGACCCAGTACTTC,CASSNRTGRQETQYF
TRBV5-5,-,-,TRBJ1-2,TGTGCCAGCAGCTTGCCAGGGACTAACTATGGCTACACCTTC,CASSLPGTNYGYTF
TRBV7-9,-,-,TRBJ2-1,TGTGCCAGCAGCCCATCGGGCGGGGTCCGGCATGAGCAGTTCTTC,CASSPSGGVRHEQFF
TRBV28,-,TRBD1,TRBJ1-1,TGTGCCAGCAGAGGGACAGGACGCGAAGCTTTCTTT,CASRGTGREAFF
TRBV7-9,-,-,TRBJ2-7,TGTGCCAGCAGCCGGGTGGTGGCCGAGCAGTACTTC,CASSRVVAEQYF
TRBV4-1,-,-,TRBJ1-3,TGCGCCAGCAGCCTCGAGGCACGTAGGGGAAACACCATATATTTT,CASSLEARRGNTIYF
TRBV11-2,-,-,TRBJ2-1,TGTGCCAGCCGGCTAGGCTACAATGAGCAGTTCTTC,CASRLGYNEQFF
TRBV4-2,-,-,TRBJ2-5,TGTGCCAGCAGCCAAGATAGGGGGGACCAAGAGACCCAGTACTTC,CASSQDRGDQETQYF
TRBV19,-,-,TRBJ1-5,TGTGCCAGTAGTCTCGAGGGTTATTTAGCAAATCAGCCCCAGCATTTT,CASSLEGYLANQPQHF
TRBV4-3,-,-,TRBJ2-7,TGCGCCAGCAGCCCTACACCACCTCTGGACCCAGGGATCCCCTACGAGCAGTACTTC,CASSPTPPLDPGIPYEQYF
TRBV4-1,-,TRBD2,TRBJ2-7,TGCGCCAGCAGCCAAGGCCTAGCGGACCTATACGAGCAGTACTTC,CASSQGLADLYEQYF
TRBV27,once,-,TRBJ2-7,TGTGCCAGCAGTGAGTTGGGAGGGGGCGAGGCCGAGCAGTACTTC,CASSELGGGEAEQYF
TRBV4-2,-,TRBD2,TRBJ2-1,TGTGCCAGCAGCCAAGATCCAGCGGGAGGGTACAATGAGCAGTTCTTC,CASSQDPAGGYNEQFF
TRBV28,-,TRBD2,TRBJ2-3,TGTGCCAGCAGTCCACTAGCGGAGGGAGTTGGGTCAGATACGCAGTATTTT,CASSPLAEGVGSDTQYF
TRBV2,once,-,TRBJ2-1,TGTGCCAGCAGTGAAAACGATCCCGCCCTCTACAATGAGCAGTTCTTC,CASSENDPALYNEQFF
TRBV29-1,-,TRBD2,TRBJ2-1,TGCAGCGCCTCCGGGACTAGCGGGAGACCTTCCTACAATGAGCAGTTCTTC,CSASGTSGRPSYNEQFF
TRBV10-3,few,-,TRBJ1-1,TGTGCCATCAGTGAGTCGCCAGAGACGAACACTGAAGCTTTCTTT,CAISESPETNTEAFF
TRBV27,-,TRBD2,TRBJ2-3,TGTGCCAGCAGTTTACTAGCGGGTCGCACAGATACGCAGTATTTT,CASSLLAGRTDTQYF
TRBV7-9,-,TRBD1,TRBJ2-5,TGTGCCAGCAGCCAGACAGGGGGACAAGAGACCCAGTACTTC,CASSQTGGQETQYF
TRBV9,-,TRBD2,TRBJ2-7,TGTGCCAGCAGCAACGGTGCGGGACTAGCGGACCGGTACGAGCAGTACTTC,CASSNGAGLADRYEQYF
TRBV28,-,-,TRBJ1-2,TGTGCCAGTTCTGTACAGGGAGACGGGTATGGCTACACCTTC,CASSVQGDGYGYTF